This T cell receptor (beta chain) was captured by sequencing in a study of T cell responses to AZD1222 COVID-19 vaccine (dated by TCRdb to the early 2020s). Regarding the complete study: AZD1222 recipients with second doses at about 4 weeks or about 12 weeks were pooled, because spike-specific TCR depth and breadth did not differ between schedules. A total of 240 or so trial participants underwent TCR sequencing, of whom more than 200 had received two doses of AZD1222 and some 25 had received two doses of the MenACWY control vaccine. Trial participants were enrolled by age into subgroups of 18-55, 56-69 and 70-plus years, and around 140, 26 and 57 TCR-sequenced participants, respectively, were included in these subgroups.

The CDR3 regions of human TCRbeta chains were analyzed by immunosequencing. In the authors' own workflow: Repertoire TCRs were checked for matches against a reference library of SARS-CoV-2-specific TCRs that had been generated using the MIRA antigen-specificity platform. Breadth was defined as the fraction of unique TCRs that were SARS-CoV-2-associated, and depth was defined as the fraction of total T cells that were SARS-CoV-2-associated. Using the MIRA data, every spike-specific TCR was mapped to the spike region that the TCR reacted to and assigned to either a CD4 or a CD8 class. Log10-transformed breadth and depth values were compared by one-way ANOVA with Sidak's multiple comparisons tests. This is the immuneACCESS table as TCRdb keeps it, with only in-frame sequences that have V and J called. A part of the clones is gone; compared with another copy, unresolved V genes explain less than half, and the rest is unexplained. The V and J calls and clone size are taken from that table; D and trimming were inferred from the DNA. The sample table shows some 96,000 clones, and just under 90% are seen once. Around 15% of the sample lies in the top ten.

The research as a whole found: Participants were mostly white British and included more females than males, and it was suggested by the authors that clonal diversity may have been underestimated. The 56-69-year group was small, and its depth increase did not reach significance, likely because of low power. Nearly half of unique spike-specific TCRs reportedly recognized epitopes outside regions mutated in the B.1.351 and B.1.1.7 variants. After two AZD1222 doses, both the breadth and the depth of spike-specific TCRs were significantly higher than at day 0 and than in MenACWY recipients. No day 14 peak-response samples were available, so repertoires were characterized only after the peak T cell response. Only five to seven AZD1222 recipients were SARS-CoV-2 seropositive at baseline, limiting conclusions about previously exposed vaccinees. The whole spike protein was spanned by vaccine-associated CD4 TCRs, and dominant responses were seen in regions 160-218 and 743-854.

Reading the label with the study, this specimen's time point is: baseline before first vaccination. Vaccinee samples came from UK trials COV001 and COV002, including a single-blind randomized controlled phase 2/3 trial of AZD1222 (ChAdOx1 nCoV-19) in healthy adults. Trial participant PBMC samples were collected at day 0 and day 28 after the second dose for TCRbeta chain sequencing. For this clone: Its binding antigen is unknown. Per-base qualities were not stored, and no clone one base away is much larger.

At the junction V is shortened by 1 base and J by 7 bases; bases outside the gene matches: 5. Reading from cysteine to phenylalanine, the CDR3 counts 15 amino acids. Of the read, only the CDR3 DNA is kept; its 45 bases are in frame from base 1. The CDR1 and CDR2 encoded by the germline V gene (reference sequence) are LGHDT and YNNKEL. The TCR originated in an adult in good health. The chain is assembled from TRBV3-1 (or the pseudogene TRBV3-2) and TRBJ2-1; 9 of the junction bases match TRBD2. This sample comprised peripheral blood, obtained on day 0 of AZD1222 vaccination. Read as DNA, the sequence is TGTGCCAGCAGCCAAGTGACTAGCGGATGGAATGAGCAGTTCTTC. Its translation is CASSQVTSGWNEQFF.